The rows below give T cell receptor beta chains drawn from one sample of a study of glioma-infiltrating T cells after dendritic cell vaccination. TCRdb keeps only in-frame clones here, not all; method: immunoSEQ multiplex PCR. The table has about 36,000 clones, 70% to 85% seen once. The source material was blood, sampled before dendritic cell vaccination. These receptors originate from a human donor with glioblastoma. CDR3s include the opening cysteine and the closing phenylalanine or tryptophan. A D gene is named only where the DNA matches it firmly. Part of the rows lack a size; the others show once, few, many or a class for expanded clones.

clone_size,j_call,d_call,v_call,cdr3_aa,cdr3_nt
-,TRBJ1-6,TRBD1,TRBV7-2,CASSLKTGAGSPLHF,TGTGCCAGCAGCTTAAAGACAGGGGCTGGTTCACCCCTCCACTTT
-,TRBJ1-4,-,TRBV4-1,CASSPRTNRDEKLFF,TGCGCCAGCAGCCCACGGACAAACCGGGATGAAAAACTGTTTTTT
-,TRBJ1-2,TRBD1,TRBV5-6,CASSRDSRGYTF,TGTGCCAGCAGCCGGGACAGTCGGGGCTACACCTTC
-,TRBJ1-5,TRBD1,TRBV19,CASSSRTGRNQPQHF,TGTGCCAGTAGTTCAAGGACAGGGCGCAATCAGCCCCAGCATTTT
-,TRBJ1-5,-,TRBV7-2,CASSSQAGADQPQHF,TGTGCCAGCAGCTCACAGGCGGGGGCCGACCAGCCCCAGCATTTT
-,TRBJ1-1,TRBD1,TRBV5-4,CASSLSGGGYTEAFF,TGTGCCAGCAGCCTCTCAGGGGGCGGTTACACTGAAGCTTTCTTT
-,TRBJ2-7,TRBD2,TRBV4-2,CASSQVSSGGEQYF,TGTGCCAGCAGCCAGGTTTCTAGCGGCGGCGAGCAGTACTTC
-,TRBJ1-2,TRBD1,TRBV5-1,CASSWTGVGSSGGYTF,TGCGCCAGCAGCTGGACAGGGGTCGGTAGTTCGGGTGGCTACACCTTC
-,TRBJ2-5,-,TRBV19,CASSPSGGETQYF,TGTGCCAGTAGTCCCTCAGGGGGGGAGACCCAGTACTTC
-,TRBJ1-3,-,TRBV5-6,CASSWGPYGNTIYF,TGTGCCAGCAGCTGGGGGCCGTACGGAAACACCATATATTTT
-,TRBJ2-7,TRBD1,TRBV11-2,CASSYRQGIGEQYF,TGTGCCAGCAGCTACCGACAGGGGATCGGAGAGCAGTACTTC
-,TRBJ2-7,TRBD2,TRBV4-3,CASSQDRRGVSTFYEQYF,TGCGCCAGCAGCCAAGATCGTCGGGGGGTCTCCACGTTCTACGAGCAGTACTTC
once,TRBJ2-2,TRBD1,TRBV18,CASSPWTGDTGELFF,TGTGCCAGCTCACCATGGACAGGGGACACCGGGGAGCTGTTTTTT
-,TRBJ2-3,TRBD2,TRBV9,CASSQYGLAGTDTQYF,TGTGCCAGCAGCCAATACGGACTAGCGGGGACAGATACGCAGTATTTT
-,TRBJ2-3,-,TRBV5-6,CASSLQVMESDTQYF,TGTGCCAGCAGCCTACAGGTAATGGAGTCAGATACGCAGTATTTT
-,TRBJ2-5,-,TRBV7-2,CASSFPGGGRETQYF,TGTGCCAGCAGCTTTCCTGGGGGGGGGCGGGAGACCCAGTACTTC
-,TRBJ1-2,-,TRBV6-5,CASSYSAPGGGYGYTF,TGTGCCAGCAGTTACTCCGCCCCGGGGGGTGGATATGGCTACACCTTC
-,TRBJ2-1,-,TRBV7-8,CASSLIASNEQFF,TGTGCCAGCAGCTTAATTGCCAGTAATGAGCAGTTCTTC